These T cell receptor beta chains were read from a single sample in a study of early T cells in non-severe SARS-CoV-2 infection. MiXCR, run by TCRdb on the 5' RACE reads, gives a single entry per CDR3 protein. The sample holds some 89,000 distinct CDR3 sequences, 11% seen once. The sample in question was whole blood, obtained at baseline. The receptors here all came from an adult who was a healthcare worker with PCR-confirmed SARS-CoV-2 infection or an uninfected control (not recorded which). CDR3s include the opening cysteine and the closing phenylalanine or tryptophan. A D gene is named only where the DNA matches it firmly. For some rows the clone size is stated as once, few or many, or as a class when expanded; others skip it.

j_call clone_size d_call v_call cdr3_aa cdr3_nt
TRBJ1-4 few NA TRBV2 CASSKDRATNEKLFF TGTGCCAGCAGCAAGGACCGTGCAACTAATGAAAAACTGTTTTTT
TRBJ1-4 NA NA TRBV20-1 CSARVPPDTNEKLFF TGCAGTGCTAGAGTACCACCCGATACCAATGAAAAACTGTTTTTT
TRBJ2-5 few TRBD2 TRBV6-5 CASSPSGPPPQETQYF TGTGCCAGCAGTCCTAGCGGGCCTCCCCCCCAAGAGACCCAGTACTTC
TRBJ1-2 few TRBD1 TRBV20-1 CSARVGTGAGRYGYTF TGCAGTGCTAGAGTAGGGACAGGGGCTGGGAGATATGGCTACACCTTC
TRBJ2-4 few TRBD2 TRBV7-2 CASSLGLAGAGVAKNIQYF TGTGCCAGCAGCTTAGGACTAGCGGGGGCCGGTGTAGCCAAAAACATTCAGTACTTC
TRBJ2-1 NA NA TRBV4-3 CASSLRASTVLGDEQFF TGCGCCAGCAGCCTCCGAGCGTCGACTGTTTTAGGGGATGAGCAGTTCTTC
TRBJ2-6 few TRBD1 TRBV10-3 CAIEGQGSGANVLTF TGTGCCATCGAGGGACAGGGGTCTGGGGCCAACGTCCTGACTTTC
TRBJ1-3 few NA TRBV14 CASSQTGTGNTIYF TGTGCCAGCAGCCAAACAGGGACCGGAAACACCATATATTTT
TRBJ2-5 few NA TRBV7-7 CASSLPGQTQYF TGTGCCAGCAGCTTACCCGGGCAGACCCAGTACTTC
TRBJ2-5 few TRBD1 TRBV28 CASRLGQGRQETQYF TGTGCCAGCAGACTCGGACAGGGGCGGCAAGAGACCCAGTACTTC
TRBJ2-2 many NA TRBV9 CASSLKNTGELFF TGTGCCAGCAGCCTAAAGAACACCGGGGAGCTGTTTTTT
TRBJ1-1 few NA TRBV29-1 CSVVRGANAEAFF TGCAGCGTTGTGAGGGGGGCCAACGCTGAAGCTTTCTTT
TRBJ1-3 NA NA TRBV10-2 CASSTTNSGNTIYF TGCGCCAGCTCCACTACCAACTCTGGAAACACCATATATTTT
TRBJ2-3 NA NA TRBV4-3 CASSQDPIGTDTQYF TGCGCCAGCAGCCAAGATCCCATCGGGACAGATACGCAGTATTTT
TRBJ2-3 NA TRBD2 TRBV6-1 CASSEVLLAGPSTDTQYF TGTGCCAGCAGTGAAGTGTTACTAGCGGGACCTAGCACAGATACGCAGTATTTT
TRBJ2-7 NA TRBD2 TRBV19 CASSMAASGHYEQYF TGTGCCAGTAGTATGGCGGCTAGCGGCCACTACGAGCAGTACTTC
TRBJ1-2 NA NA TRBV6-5 CASSYSVEGFYGYTF TGTGCCAGCAGTTACTCGGTGGAGGGGTTCTATGGCTACACCTTC
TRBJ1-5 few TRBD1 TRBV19 CASSIRWTGQPQHF TGTGCCAGTAGTATTAGGTGGACAGGCCAGCCCCAGCATTTT
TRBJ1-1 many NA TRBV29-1 CSVVGATEAFF TGCAGCGTTGTGGGGGCCACTGAAGCTTTCTTT
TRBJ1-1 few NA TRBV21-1 CASSWGTGDRKNTEAFF TGTGCCAGCAGCTGGGGGACAGGGGACCGCAAGAACACTGAAGCTTTCTTT
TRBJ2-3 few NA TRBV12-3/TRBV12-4 CASTPGFSTDTQYF TGTGCCAGCACCCCAGGTTTTAGCACAGATACGCAGTATTTT
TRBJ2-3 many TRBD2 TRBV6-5 CASSSGLAADTQYF TGTGCCAGCAGCTCCGGACTAGCAGCCGATACGCAGTATTTT
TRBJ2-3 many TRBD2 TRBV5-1 CASSLEGLAAVTDTQYF TGCGCCAGCAGCTTGGAGGGACTAGCGGCGGTCACAGATACGCAGTATTTT
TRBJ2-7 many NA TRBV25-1 CASRTVYEQYF TGTGCCAGCAGGACCGTCTACGAGCAGTACTTC
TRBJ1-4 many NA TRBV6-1 CASITRQGLITTNEKLFF TGTGCCAGCATCACCCGCCAGGGCCTGATTACAACTAATGAAAAACTGTTTTTT
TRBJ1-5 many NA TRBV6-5 CASSGHRVEYQPQHF TGTGCCAGCAGTGGCCACAGGGTTGAGTATCAGCCCCAGCATTTT
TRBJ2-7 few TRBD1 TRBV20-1 CSARVSTGGIYEQYF TGCAGTGCTAGAGTCTCGACAGGGGGAATTTACGAGCAGTACTTC
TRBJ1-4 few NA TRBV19 CASSPWTSRNEKLFF TGTGCCAGTAGTCCGTGGACAAGCAGAAATGAAAAACTGTTTTTT
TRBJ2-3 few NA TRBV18 CASSPGIGTDTQYF TGTGCCAGCTCACCAGGGATTGGCACAGATACGCAGTATTTT
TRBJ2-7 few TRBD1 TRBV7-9 CASSLETRTGPTRF TGTGCCAGCAGCTTAGAGACCAGGACAGGTCCGACGCGGTTC
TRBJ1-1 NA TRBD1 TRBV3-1 CASSHGDRDNTEAFF TGTGCCAGCAGCCACGGGGACAGGGACAACACTGAAGCTTTCTTT
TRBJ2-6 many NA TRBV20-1 CSATPGSGANVLTF TGCAGTGCCACCCCAGGCTCTGGGGCCAACGTCCTGACTTTC
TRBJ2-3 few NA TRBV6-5 CASSRAWGIPADTQYF TGTGCCAGCAGTCGAGCCTGGGGCATACCCGCAGATACGCAGTATTTT
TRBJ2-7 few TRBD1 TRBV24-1 CATSESPGQGRSYEQYF TGTGCCACCAGTGAGTCACCGGGACAGGGGCGTTCCTACGAGCAGTACTTC
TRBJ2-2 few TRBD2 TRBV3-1 CASSQGTSSTGELFF TGTGCCAGCAGCCAAGGGACTAGCTCTACCGGGGAGCTGTTTTTT
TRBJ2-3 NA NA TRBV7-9 CAGSWASTDTQYF TGTGCCGGCAGCTGGGCTAGCACAGATACGCAGTATTTT
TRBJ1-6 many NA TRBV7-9 CASSLGTVYSPLHF TGTGCCAGCAGCTTAGGAACGGTTTATTCACCCCTCCACTTT
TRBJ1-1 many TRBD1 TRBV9 CASSGGTGTEAFF TGTGCCAGCAGCGGGGGGACAGGCACTGAAGCTTTCTTT
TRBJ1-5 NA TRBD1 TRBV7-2 CASSPLKIWDREAKSNQPQHF TGTGCCAGCAGCCCCCTAAAGATTTGGGACAGGGAGGCAAAGAGCAATCAGCCCCAGCATTTT
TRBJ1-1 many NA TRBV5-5 CASSSAPRENTEAFF TGTGCCAGCAGCTCAGCTCCTCGGGAGAACACTGAAGCTTTCTTT
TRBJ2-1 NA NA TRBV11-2 CASSLVLASNEQFF TGTGCCAGCAGCTTAGTACTGGCGAGTAATGAGCAGTTCTTC
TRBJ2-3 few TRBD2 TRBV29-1 CSVESRRRGGPDTQYF TGCAGCGTTGAAAGTCGTCGGCGGGGGGGCCCAGATACGCAGTATTTT
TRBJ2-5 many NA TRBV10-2 CASSEGGETQYF TGCGCCAGCAGTGAGGGGGGAGAGACCCAGTACTTC
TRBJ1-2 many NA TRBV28 CASSSLYGYTF TGTGCCAGCAGTTCCCTATATGGCTACACCTTC
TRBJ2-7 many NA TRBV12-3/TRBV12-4 CASSFGTYEQYF TGTGCCAGCAGTTTTGGTACCTACGAGCAGTACTTC
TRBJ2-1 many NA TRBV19 CASAGNAGSSYNEQFF TGTGCCAGTGCGGGAAATGCGGGGAGCTCCTACAATGAGCAGTTCTTC
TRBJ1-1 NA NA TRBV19 CASSIRRTEAFF TGTGCCAGTAGTATCCGTCGCACTGAAGCTTTCTTT
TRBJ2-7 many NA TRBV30 CAWAIVWNEQYF TGTGCCTGGGCTATTGTTTGGAACGAGCAGTACTTC
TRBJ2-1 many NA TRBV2 CASSVGYEQFF TGTGCCAGCAGTGTGGGGTATGAGCAGTTCTTC
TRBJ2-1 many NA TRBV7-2 CASSLVGGYSYNEQFF TGTGCCAGCAGCTTAGTAGGCGGCTACTCCTACAATGAGCAGTTCTTC
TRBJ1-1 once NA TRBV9 CASSVDYRATVAFF TGTGCCAGCAGCGTAGACTACAGGGCCACTGTAGCTTTCTTT
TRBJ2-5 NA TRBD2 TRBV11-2 CASSPTAGAPGETQYF TGTGCCAGCAGCCCCACGGCGGGAGCTCCGGGAGAGACCCAGTACTTC
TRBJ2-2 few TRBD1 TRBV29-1 CSVSSGQTNTGELFF TGCAGCGTTTCCTCGGGACAGACGAACACCGGGGAGCTGTTTTTT
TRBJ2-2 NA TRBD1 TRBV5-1 CASSFGQGAVGELFF TGCGCCAGCAGCTTCGGACAGGGGGCCGTCGGGGAGCTGTTTTTT
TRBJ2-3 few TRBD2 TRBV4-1 CASSQEGLAGEHTQYF TGCGCCAGCAGCCAAGAGGGACTAGCGGGGGAACATACGCAGTATTTT
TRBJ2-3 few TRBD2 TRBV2 CASVKWTSGRTDTQYF TGTGCCAGCGTAAAATGGACTAGCGGGAGGACAGATACGCAGTATTTT
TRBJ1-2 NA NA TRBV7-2 CASSFGGLDGYTF TGTGCCAGCAGTTTCGGGGGGCTAGATGGCTACACCTTC
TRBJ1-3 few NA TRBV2 CASRRDQGISGNTIYF TGTGCCAGCAGGAGGGACCAGGGTATCTCTGGAAACACCATATATTTT
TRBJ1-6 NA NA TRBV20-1 CSATTGSSYNSPLHF TGCAGTGCTACGACCGGCAGCTCCTATAATTCACCCCTCCACTTT